The 32 T cell receptor beta chains given below trace back to one sample, sequenced in a study of CD8+ T cells in alopecia areata. Treatment indicated: oral pan-JAK inhibitor, 5-10 mg twice daily. RNA was extracted and reverse transcribed into cDNA as the sequencing template. This table comes from immunoSEQ multiplex PCR, and its TCRdb copy is limited to in-frame clones, with some not included. The sample has under 150,000 clones; 61% are singletons. The sequencing here drew on CD4+ T cells sorted from blood, taken at week 4, from a patient treated with tofacitinib. The source of these receptors is a human donor with alopecia areata.

V and J are TRBV30 and TRBJ2-2, with 8 bases fitting TRBD1. Germline trimming cut 6 bases from V and 0 bases from J; bases unmatched to any gene: 9. Germline CDR1 and CDR2: GTSNPN and SVGIG (reference sequence). The CDR3 sequence is 16 residues long. CDR3 sequence reads: CACRQGPTSNTGELFF. The CDR3 coding sequence is TGTGCCTGTCGACAGGGGCCAACATCGAACACCGGGGAGCTGTTTTTT. Full variable domain (remainder filled in from reference TRBV30 and TRBJ2-2): SQTIHQWPATLVQPVGSPLSLECTVEGTSNPNLYWYRQAAGRGLQLLFYSVGIGQISSEVPQNLSASRPQDRQFILSSKKLLLSDSGFYLCACRQGPTSNTGELFFGEGSRLTVL.

This clone was counted between two and nine times. This chain links TRBV29-1 with TRBJ1-2; D remains ambiguous. The CDR3 is 11 residues long. Trimming removed 4 bases at V and 7 bases at J, with 10 bases between. Looked up from germline, CDR1 is SQVTM and CDR2 is ANQGSEA. The CDR3 DNA is TGCAGCGTTGGTGAACGTGGTGGCTACACCTTC. Translated, it gives CSVGERGGYTF.

The J gene is TRBJ1-2, the V gene TRBV15; no firm D call. Germline assignment: CDR1 LNHNV and CDR2 YYDKDF (reference sequence). V lost 0 bases and J lost 5, with 7 bases in between. The CDR3 runs 13 residues. CDR3: CATSRDFPYGYTF. Here the CDR3 DNA reads TGTGCCACCAGCAGAGATTTTCCATATGGCTACACCTTC.

The chain carries TRBV29-1 and TRBJ2-1; 9 positions match TRBD2. V shed 4 bases, J shed 2 bases, and the junction held 6 bases outside the gene matches. The CDR3 is 15 residues long. Germline-derived CDR1 and CDR2 are SQVTM and ANQGSEA. This chain's CDR3 is CSVAGGRAAYNEQFF. CDR3 bases: TGCAGCGTTGCGGGCGGGAGGGCCGCCTACAATGAGCAGTTCTTC.

V and J are TRBV11-2 and TRBJ2-1; 8 positions agree with TRBD2. CDR1 SGHAT and CDR2 FQNNGV come from the germline V gene. The junction had 2 bases not matched to a gene; V was cut back by 1 base and J by 0 bases. The CDR3 has 16 amino acids. CDR3 sequence (DNA): TGTGCCAGCAGCTTAGTTCTAGCGGGCTCCTACAATGAGCAGTTCTTC. As protein: CASSLVLAGSYNEQFF. Together with reference TRBV11-2 and TRBJ2-1, the CDR3 gives the full variable domain: EAGVAQSPRYKIIEKRQSVAFWCNPISGHATLYWYQQILGQGPKLLIQFQNNGVVDDSQLPKDRFSAERLKGVDSTLKIQPAKLEDSAVYLCASSLVLAGSYNEQFFGPGTRLTVL.

The J gene is TRBJ2-3, the V gene TRBV7-9; D unclear. This CDR3 has 13 residues. Germline V gives CDR1 SEHNR, CDR2 FQNEAQ (reference sequence). V was clipped by 9 bases and J by 3 bases, with 13 bases between them. The CDR3 DNA reads TGTGCCAGTCCCCGGGCTTCGACAGATACGCAGTATTTT. Protein sequence: CASPRASTDTQYF. Drawing the rest from reference TRBV7-9 and TRBJ2-3, the complete variable domain is DTGVSQNPRHKITKRGQNVTFRCDPISEHNRLYWYRQTLGQGPEFLTYFQNEAQLEKSRLLSDRFSAERPKGSFSTLEIQRTEQGDSAMYLCASPRASTDTQYFGPGTRLTVL.

The V gene is TRBV5-1, the J gene TRBJ1-6, with TRBD1 identical over 8 bases. Trimming at V came to 0 bases and at J to 8 bases, leaving 4 bases not matched to a gene. The CDR3 covers 15 residues. Germline CDR1 is SGHRS and CDR2 is YFSETQ. The CDR3 nucleotides are TGCGCCAGCAGCTTGGGGACAGGGCGGTATTCACCCCTCCACTTT. This encodes CASSLGTGRYSPLHF.

The chain carries TRBV2 and TRBJ1-6, with 8 bases aligning to TRBD1. Germline values: CDR1 SNHLY, CDR2 FYNNEI. This CDR3 comprises 14 residues. The V gene end was trimmed by 5 bases and the J gene end by 8 bases; junction bases not matched to a gene: 5. As DNA, the CDR3 is TGTGCCAGCAGTAGGACAGGGCAAGATTCACCCCTCCACTTT. Protein product: CASSRTGQDSPLHF.

This rearrangement joins TRBV7-6 to TRBJ2-7, with a tentative D call TRBD1 (6 bases). Trimming removed 2 bases at V and 0 bases at J, with 8 bases between. Germline V gene sequence: CDR1 SGHVS, CDR2 FNYEAQ. The CDR3 is 14 residues long. CDR3 coding DNA: TGTGCCAGCAGCTTACAGGGGAACTCCTACGAGCAGTACTTC. Amino acid sequence: CASSLQGNSYEQYF.

This chain uses TRBV9 with TRBJ2-5; D remains ambiguous. Germline assignment: CDR1 SGDLS and CDR2 YYNGEE. This CDR3 comprises 13 residues. The germline V and J ends were trimmed by 0 bases and 6 bases, with 9 bases remaining between them. CDR3 region: CASSVGLGKTQYF. The CDR3 DNA is TGTGCCAGCAGCGTAGGGCTAGGGAAGACCCAGTACTTC.

The chain links TRBV4-2 to TRBJ2-3; TRBD2 might be the D (7 bases). The germline gives CDR1 LGHNA, CDR2 YNFKEQ. The CDR3 covers 15 residues. V was cut by 4 bases and J by 4 bases, with 15 bases left in between. The CDR3 is CASSLTGGRPDTQYF. The CDR3 DNA reads TGTGCCAGCAGCCTCACCGGGGGGCGCCCAGATACGCAGTATTTT.

The chain carries TRBV7-9 and TRBJ2-3; 9 bases are shared with TRBD2. The length of the CDR3 is 15 residues. Germline CDR1 reads SEHNR; CDR2 reads FQNEAQ (reference sequence). V gave up 6 bases and J gave up 6 bases; unmatched junction bases: 10. The CDR3 sequence: CASSRSGSGSDTQYF. DNA for the CDR3: TGTGCCAGCAGTCGTAGCGGGAGCGGGTCCGATACGCAGTATTTT. Supplemented by reference TRBV7-9 and TRBJ2-3, the full variable domain reads DTGVSQNPRHKITKRGQNVTFRCDPISEHNRLYWYRQTLGQGPEFLTYFQNEAQLEKSRLLSDRFSAERPKGSFSTLEIQRTEQGDSAMYLCASSRSGSGSDTQYFGPGTRLTVL.

The chain couples TRBV27 to TRBJ2-5, with a tentative D call TRBD1 (6 bases). There are 15 residues in the CDR3. Germline CDR1 MNHEY, CDR2 SMNVEV (reference sequence). Trimming cost V 6 bases and J 4 bases, with 18 bases left between them. The CDR3, as DNA: TGTGCCAGCAGAAAATCGCTCACAGGGATAGAGACCCAGTACTTC. Its translation is CASRKSLTGIETQYF.

In its sample, this clone was seen a few times. J is TRBJ2-3 and V is TRBV5-1; TRBD1 agrees at 9 bases. CDR3 length: 16 amino acids. V lost 4 bases and J lost 4; bases outside the gene matches: 10. The germline V gene encodes CDR1 SGHRS and CDR2 YFSETQ. The CDR3 reads CASSPGQGKGADTQYF. The CDR3 region has the DNA TGCGCCAGCAGCCCAGGACAGGGGAAGGGAGCAGATACGCAGTATTTT.

The chain joins TRBV30 to TRBJ1-2, with TRBD1 as a possible D gene (5 bases). CDR3 size: 13 residues. V lost 4 bases and J lost 0, with 9 bases in between. The V gene's germline CDR1 is GTSNPN and CDR2 SVGIG (reference sequence). In nucleotides, the CDR3 is TGTGCCTGGACCCAGGGTCCTAACTATGGCTACACCTTC. Residues: CAWTQGPNYGYTF.

This chain joins TRBV30 and TRBJ1-5; 9 positions match TRBD1. The CDR3 totals 18 residues. V lost 2 bases and J lost 1; bases outside the gene matches: 12. Germline V CDR1 and CDR2: GTSNPN, SVGIG (reference sequence). CDR3 amino acids: CAWSSKTGGISSNQPQHF. The DNA for the CDR3 is TGTGCCTGGAGTTCGAAGACAGGGGGAATCAGCAGCAATCAGCCCCAGCATTTT. The whole variable domain, remainder taken from reference TRBV30 and TRBJ1-5, is SQTIHQWPATLVQPVGSPLSLECTVEGTSNPNLYWYRQAAGRGLQLLFYSVGIGQISSEVPQNLSASRPQDRQFILSSKKLLLSDSGFYLCAWSSKTGGISSNQPQHFGDGTRLSIL.

Note on this clone: Within the sample, other DNA sequences also encode this same CDR3. The rearrangement links TRBV7-2 to TRBJ1-2; D not resolved. V lost 5 bases to trimming and J lost 5 bases, with 9 bases between them. Germline lookup yields CDR1 SGHTA and CDR2 FQGNSA. The length of the CDR3 is 12 residues. DNA of the CDR3: TGTGCCAGCAGCCCCGGGCAGTATGGCTACACCTTC. Translating it yields CASSPGQYGYTF. Full variable domain (rest looked up from reference TRBV7-2 and TRBJ1-2): GAGVSQSPSNKVTEKGKDVELRCDPISGHTALYWYRQSLGQGLEFLIYFQGNSAPDKSGLPSDRFSAERTGGSVSTLTIQRTQQEDSAVYLCASSPGQYGYTFGSGTRLTVV.

This clone was found once. This chain uses TRBV29-1 with TRBJ1-2; D not certain. Germline V gene lookup returns CDR1 SQVTM and CDR2 ANQGSEA. Trimming removed 1 base from V and 8 bases from J, with 14 bases in between. CDR3 length: 13 residues. The CDR3 sequence: CSVEVGSSGGYTF. DNA for the CDR3: TGCAGCGTTGAAGTCGGGTCCTCTGGAGGCTACACCTTC.

The chain uses TRBV29-1 and TRBJ1-1; D is possibly TRBD1 (5 bases). This CDR3 is 11 amino acids long. The germline CDR1 and CDR2 sequences are SQVTM and ANQGSEA. Trimming left V 4 bases short and J 6 bases short, with 9 bases between. The CDR3 reads CSVVTRAEAFF. The CDR3 nucleotides are TGCAGCGTTGTTACCAGGGCTGAAGCTTTCTTT.

The chain is built from TRBV4-1 and TRBJ2-7; D is possibly TRBD1 (5 bases). Trimming cost V 0 bases and J 2 bases, with 14 bases left between them. Germline V gene data show CDR1 as MGHRA and CDR2 as YSYEKL. The CDR3 runs 16 residues. Written as DNA, the CDR3 is TGCGCCAGCAGCCAAGACCGTGGGGCTTTACCCTACGAGCAGTACTTC. Protein: CASSQDRGALPYEQYF.

This clone was seen only a few times. The chain has TRBV18 and TRBJ2-5; 7 bases map to TRBD1. Germline trimming cut 6 bases from V and 3 bases from J; bases unmatched to any gene: 4. In germline, CDR1 is KGHSH, CDR2 LQKENI. The CDR3 extends over 13 amino acids. The CDR3 nucleotides read TGTGCCAGCTCGCCGGGACAGAAAGAGACCCAGTACTTC. It yields the protein CASSPGQKETQYF.

The CDR3 sequence: CASSLASDTQYF. CDR3 bases: TGTGCCAGCAGCTTAGCTTCTGATACGCAGTATTTT. This chain joins TRBV7-9 and TRBJ2-3, with D hard to call. Per germline, CDR1 SEHNR and CDR2 FQNEAQ (reference sequence). This CDR3 spans 12 amino acids. The V end was cut by 0 bases, the J end by 6 bases, with 4 bases between.

The chain employs TRBV25-1 and TRBJ1-2; D unresolved. The CDR3 has 12 residues. CDR1 and CDR2 (germline): MGHDK, SYGVNS. Deletions cut 8 bases from V and 4 bases from J, with 11 bases between. In DNA, the CDR3 is TGTGCCAGCGGACGGAAAGGCTATGGCTACACCTTC. Amino acids: CASGRKGYGYTF.

This chain uses TRBV29-1 with TRBJ2-3, with D possibly being TRBD2 (7 bases). V dropped 4 bases and J dropped 0 bases, with 14 bases sitting between them. The CDR3 has 15 amino acids. Germline CDR1 and CDR2: SQVTM and ANQGSEA. CDR3 region: CSVGTGGHSTDTQYF. The CDR3, as DNA: TGCAGCGTTGGGACCGGGGGGCATAGCACAGATACGCAGTATTTT.

The rearrangement joins TRBV19 to TRBJ2-5, with 9 bases fitting TRBD1. The length of the CDR3 is 15 residues. V lost 4 bases and J lost 5; bases outside the gene matches: 8. In germline, CDR1 is LNHDA, CDR2 SQIVND (reference sequence). CDR3 coding DNA: TGTGCCAGTAGTAAGACAGGGGGTCCTGGGGAGACCCAGTACTTC. The encoded protein is CASSKTGGPGETQYF.

In its sample, this clone was seen a few times. CDR3 coding DNA: TGTGCCACCAGCAGAGAGCGGGCCTTACAGGGAGATACGCAGTATTTT. Amino acids: CATSRERALQGDTQYF. The V call is TRBV15, the J call TRBJ2-3; maybe TRBD1 (6 bases). Trimming pared 0 bases from V and 5 bases from J, leaving 15 bases between. From germline, CDR1 is LNHNV and CDR2 YYDKDF (reference sequence). The CDR3 consists of 16 residues.

The chain couples TRBV10-3 to TRBJ1-5, with 8 nucleotides matching TRBD1. The CDR3 runs 14 residues. CDR1 is ENHRY, CDR2 SYGVKD, per germline. V lost 3 bases and J lost 5; bases outside the gene matches: 3. CDR3: CAISDRTGHQPQHF. In DNA form, the CDR3 reads TGTGCCATCAGTGATAGGACAGGGCATCAGCCCCAGCATTTT.

Points on this clone: This specimen includes other DNA sequences encoding the same CDR3. The CDR3 nucleotides read TGCAGCGTTGGACAGGGAGGCGAGCAGTACTTC. Translated: CSVGQGGEQYF. The V gene is TRBV29-1, the J gene TRBJ2-7; weak D call: TRBD1 (7 bases). V was trimmed by 4 bases and J by 6 bases, leaving 10 bases between them. In germline, CDR1 is SQVTM, CDR2 ANQGSEA. This CDR3 is 11 amino acids long.

V usage is TRBV30 and J usage is TRBJ2-6; 7 bases agree with TRBD1. This CDR3 region has 18 residues. Germline V gene sequence: CDR1 GTSNPN, CDR2 SVGIG (reference sequence). V dropped 3 bases and J dropped 0; count of bases not matched to a gene: 11. The CDR3 sequence: CAWRGPGQTSSGANVLTF. The CDR3 nucleotides are TGTGCCTGGAGGGGCCCGGGACAGACAAGCTCTGGGGCCAACGTCCTGACTTTC.

The DNA for the CDR3 is TGTGCCAGCAGCTTAGTAACGGAAGAGACCCAGTACTTC. Its protein is CASSLVTEETQYF. The J gene is TRBJ2-5, the V gene TRBV11-2; D gene uncertain. This CDR3 contains 13 residues. Per germline, CDR1 SGHAT and CDR2 FQNNGV. V lost 1 base and J 3 bases, leaving 6 bases between the germline ends.

This chain links TRBV27 with TRBJ2-7, with TRBD2 identical over 10 bases. Per the germline V gene, CDR1 is MNHEY and CDR2 is SMNVEV (reference sequence). Trimming took 4 bases from V and 3 from J; bases not matched to a gene: 9. This CDR3 has 16 residues. The CDR3 region has the DNA TGTGCCAGCAGTTCCTCCTTAGCGGGAGGAGGCTACGAGCAGTACTTC. This codes for CASSSSLAGGGYEQYF.

The rearrangement links TRBV6-1 to TRBJ2-5; possibly TRBD1 for D (5 bases). The CDR3 contains 13 residues. Trimming took 5 bases from V and 2 from J, leaving 9 bases between them. Germline lookup yields CDR1 MNHNS and CDR2 SASEGT. CDR3 protein: CASSLRQQETQYF. As DNA, the CDR3 is TGTGCCAGCAGTCTTCGACAGCAAGAGACCCAGTACTTC.